The clone carrying this T cell receptor (beta chain) was recorded a few times. The target antigen is unknown. This record belongs to a study of CD8 T cells in ankylosing spondylitis. Broader study findings: According to the report, clones linked to the disease were significantly enriched in matched synovial fluid samples taken from ankylosing spondylitis patients. Made up of under 10 highly homologous variants, a TCR beta motif appeared characteristic of ankylosing spondylitis blood. Reactive arthritis synovial fluid and blood previously showed some of these motif variants. Clones linked to the disease showed a CD8+ phenotype. They occurred at relatively low frequencies in peripheral blood.

V was clipped by 6 bases and J by 6 bases; unmatched bases: 4. The CDR3 totals 14 residues. CDR1 is LNHDA, CDR2 SQIVND, per germline (reference sequence). TCRdb re-called the 5' RACE reads with MiXCR, one entry per CDR3 protein. Of under 150,000 distinct CDR3 sequences listed, roughly 8.8% are singletons. The sequencing input was blood, either unsorted or a sorted T cell fraction (not recorded which). The receptor's source is a male donor with ankylosing spondylitis or in good health (not recorded which). This chain links TRBV19 with TRBJ2-2; TRBD1 agrees at 10 bases. Here the CDR3 DNA reads TGTGCCAGTAGGACAGGGGGCTGGGCCGGGGAGCTGTTTTTT. Translating gives CASRTGGWAGELFF.